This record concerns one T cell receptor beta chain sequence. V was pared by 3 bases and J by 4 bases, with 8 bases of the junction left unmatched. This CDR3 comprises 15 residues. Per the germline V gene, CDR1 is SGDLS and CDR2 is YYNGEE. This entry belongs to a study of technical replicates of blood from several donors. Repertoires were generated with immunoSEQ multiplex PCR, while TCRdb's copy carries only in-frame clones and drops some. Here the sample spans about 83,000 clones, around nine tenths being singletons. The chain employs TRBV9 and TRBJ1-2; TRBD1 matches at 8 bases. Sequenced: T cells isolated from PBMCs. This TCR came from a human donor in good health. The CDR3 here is CASSATWTGTYGYTF. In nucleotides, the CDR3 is TGTGCCAGCAGCGCGACTTGGACAGGGACCTATGGCTACACCTTC.